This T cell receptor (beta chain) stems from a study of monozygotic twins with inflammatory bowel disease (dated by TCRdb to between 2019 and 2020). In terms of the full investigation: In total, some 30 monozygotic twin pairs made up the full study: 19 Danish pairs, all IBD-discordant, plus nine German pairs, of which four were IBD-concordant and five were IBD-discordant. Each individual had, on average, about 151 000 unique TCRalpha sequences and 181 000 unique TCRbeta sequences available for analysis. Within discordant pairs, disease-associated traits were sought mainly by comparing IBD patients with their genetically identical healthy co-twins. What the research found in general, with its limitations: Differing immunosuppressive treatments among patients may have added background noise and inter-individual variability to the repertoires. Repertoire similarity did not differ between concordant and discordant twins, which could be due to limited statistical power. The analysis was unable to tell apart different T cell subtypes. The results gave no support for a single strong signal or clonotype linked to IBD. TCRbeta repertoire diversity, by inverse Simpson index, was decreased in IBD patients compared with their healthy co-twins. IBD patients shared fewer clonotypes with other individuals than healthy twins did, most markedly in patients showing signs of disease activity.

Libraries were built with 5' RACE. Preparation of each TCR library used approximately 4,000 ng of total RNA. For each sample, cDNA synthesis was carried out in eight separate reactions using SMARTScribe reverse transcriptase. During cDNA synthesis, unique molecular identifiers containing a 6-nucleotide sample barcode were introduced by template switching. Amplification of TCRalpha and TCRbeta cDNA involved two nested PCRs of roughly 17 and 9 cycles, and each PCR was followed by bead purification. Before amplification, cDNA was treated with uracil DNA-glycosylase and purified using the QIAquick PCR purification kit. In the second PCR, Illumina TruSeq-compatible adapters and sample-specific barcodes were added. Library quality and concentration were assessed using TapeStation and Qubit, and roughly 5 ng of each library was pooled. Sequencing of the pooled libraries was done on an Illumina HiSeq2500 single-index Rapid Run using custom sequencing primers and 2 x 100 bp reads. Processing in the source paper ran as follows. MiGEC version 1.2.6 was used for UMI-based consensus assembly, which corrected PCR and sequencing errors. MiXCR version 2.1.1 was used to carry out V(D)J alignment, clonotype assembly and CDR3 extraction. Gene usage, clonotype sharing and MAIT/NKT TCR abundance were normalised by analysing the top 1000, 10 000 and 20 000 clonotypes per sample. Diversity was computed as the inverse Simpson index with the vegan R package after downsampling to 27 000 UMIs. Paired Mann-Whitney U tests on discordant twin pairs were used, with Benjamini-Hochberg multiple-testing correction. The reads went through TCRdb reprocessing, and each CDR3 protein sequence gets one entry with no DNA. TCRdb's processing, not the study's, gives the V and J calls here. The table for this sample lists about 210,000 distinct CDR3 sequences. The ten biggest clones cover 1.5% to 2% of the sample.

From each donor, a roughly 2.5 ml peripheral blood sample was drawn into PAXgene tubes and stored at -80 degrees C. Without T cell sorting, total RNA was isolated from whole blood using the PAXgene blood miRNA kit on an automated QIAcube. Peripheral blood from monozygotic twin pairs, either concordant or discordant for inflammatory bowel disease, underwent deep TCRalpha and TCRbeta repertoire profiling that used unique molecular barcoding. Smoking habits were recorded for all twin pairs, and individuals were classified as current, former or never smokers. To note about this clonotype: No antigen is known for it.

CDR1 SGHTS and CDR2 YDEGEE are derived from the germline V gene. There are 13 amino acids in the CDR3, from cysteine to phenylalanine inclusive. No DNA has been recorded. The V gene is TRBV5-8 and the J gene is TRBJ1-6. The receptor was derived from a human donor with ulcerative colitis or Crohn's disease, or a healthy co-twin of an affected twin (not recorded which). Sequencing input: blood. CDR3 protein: CASSLELNSPLHF. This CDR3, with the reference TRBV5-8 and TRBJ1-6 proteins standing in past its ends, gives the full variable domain EAGVTQSPTHLIKTRGQQATLRCSPISGHTSVYWYQQALGLGLQFLLWYDEGEERNRGNFPPRFSGRQFPNYSSELNVNALELEDSALYLCASSLELNSPLHFGNGTRLTVT.